The rows below give T cell receptor beta chains drawn from one sample of a study of shared clonotypes between healthy human individuals. Generated by immunoSEQ multiplex PCR, the TCRdb table keeps only in-frame clones and is missing some. This sample has roughly 2 million clones, with about 95% found just once. The sample was naive CD8+ T cells sorted from blood. The receptors originated from a man between 18 and 35 years old in good health. Both conserved end residues are part of each CDR3. The D gene is left open where the match is weak. Not all rows give a size; the values are once, few, many and, for expanded clones, a class.

J	size	D	V	DNA	CDR3
TRBJ2-7	.	.	TRBV7-9	TGTGCCAGCAGCCCAGGGCGAGAGCAGTACTTC	CASSPGREQYF
TRBJ1-2	.	TRBD1	TRBV30	TGTGCCCAATGGGGACAGCCTTTGAGCACCCACGACGAGCGTCTGGGTAACTATGGCTACACCTTC	CAQWGQPLSTHDERLGNYGYTF
TRBJ1-2	.	.	TRBV6-6	TGTGCCAGCAGTTACTCCTTTTCGGCGGCGGACTATGGCTACACCTTC	CASSYSFSAADYGYTF
TRBJ2-7	.	TRBD2	TRBV9	TGTGCCAGCAGCGTAGATGAGACTAGCGGGCCCTACGAGCAGTACTTC	CASSVDETSGPYEQYF
TRBJ2-7	.	.	TRBV5-6	TGTGCCAGCAGCTTGGGAGGAAATTTCGGGGAGCAGTACTTC	CASSLGGNFGEQYF
TRBJ1-2	.	TRBD1	TRBV19	TGTGCCAGTAGGGGACAGGGGGTTGGCTACACCTTC	CASRGQGVGYTF
TRBJ2-5	.	TRBD1	TRBV6-5	TGTGCCAGCGGAAACAGGGGGTGGCAAGAGACCCAGTACTTC	CASGNRGWQETQYF
TRBJ2-7	.	.	TRBV28	TGTGCCAGCACCTTAGACAGCTACTCCTACGAGCAGTACTTC	CASTLDSYSYEQYF
TRBJ2-7	.	.	TRBV25-1	TGTGCCAGCAGTGATTTGGACACCCCCTACGAGCAGTACTTC	CASSDLDTPYEQYF
TRBJ1-3	.	.	TRBV28	TGTGCCAGCCGGGGGTCCCTCTCTGGAAACACCATATATTTT	CASRGSLSGNTIYF
TRBJ2-5	once	.	TRBV4-1	TGCGCCAGCAGCCAAGATTCCCCCCTTACAGCTCAAGAGACCCAGTACTTC	CASSQDSPLTAQETQYF
TRBJ2-5	.	.	TRBV6-6	TGTGCCAGCAGTTTGGTTCAAGAGACCCAGTACTTC	CASSLVQETQYF
TRBJ2-7	.	.	TRBV2	TGTGCCAGCAGTGACTACGGTCTCTACGAGCAGTACTTC	CASSDYGLYEQYF
TRBJ1-2	.	.	TRBV10-3	TGTGCCATCAGTGAGGAGTCTGAGAACTACTATGGCTACACCTTC	CAISEESENYYGYTF
TRBJ2-7	.	TRBD1	TRBV5-6	TGTGCCAGCAGCCGGCCAAATCAGGGGGACTACGAGCAGTACTTC	CASSRPNQGDYEQYF